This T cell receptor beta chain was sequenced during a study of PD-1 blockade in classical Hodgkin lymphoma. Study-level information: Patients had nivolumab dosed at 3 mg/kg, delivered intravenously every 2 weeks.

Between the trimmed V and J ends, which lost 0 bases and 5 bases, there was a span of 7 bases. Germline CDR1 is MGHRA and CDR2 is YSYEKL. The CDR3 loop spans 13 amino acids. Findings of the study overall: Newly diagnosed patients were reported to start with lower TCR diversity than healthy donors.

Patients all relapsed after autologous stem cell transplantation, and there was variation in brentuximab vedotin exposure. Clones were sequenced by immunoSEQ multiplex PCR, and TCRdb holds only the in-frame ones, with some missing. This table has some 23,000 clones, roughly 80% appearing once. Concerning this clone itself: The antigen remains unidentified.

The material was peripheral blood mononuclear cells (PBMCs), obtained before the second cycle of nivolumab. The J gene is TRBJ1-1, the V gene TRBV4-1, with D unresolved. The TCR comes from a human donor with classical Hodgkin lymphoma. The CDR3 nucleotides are TGCGCCAGCAGCCAAGATCTGGGGACTGAAGCTTTCTTT. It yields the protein CASSQDLGTEAFF.